These T cell receptor beta chains were read from a single sample in a study of shared clonotypes between healthy human individuals. Using immunoSEQ multiplex PCR, the repertoire was profiled, and TCRdb retains in-frame clones only, with some absent. In the table there are about 980,000 clones, more than 75% of which are singletons. The source material was memory CD4+ T cells sorted from blood. The receptors originated from a man aged 18 to 30 in good health. Each CDR3 is given with its conserved first and last residue. A D gene is named only where the DNA matches it firmly. The listing skips clone size in some rows; elsewhere it reads once, few, many or a size class.

.	many	TRBV5-1	TRBJ1-6	TGCGCCAGCAGCTTGGCTACCCCTTCACCCCTCCACTTT	CASSLATPSPLHF
.	few	TRBV5-1	TRBJ2-6	TGCGCCAGCAGCACCACAGGGACTGGGGCCAACGTCCTGACTTTC	CASSTTGTGANVLTF
.	.	TRBV6-5	TRBJ2-7	TGTGCCAGCAAGAAGGGACTCCCGTCCTACGAGCAGTACTTC	CASKKGLPSYEQYF
TRBD1	.	TRBV2	TRBJ1-1	TGTGCCAGTAAAGGACAGGGGAACACTGAAGCTTTCTTT	CASKGQGNTEAFF
TRBD1	.	TRBV29-1	TRBJ1-1	TGCAGCGCACAGACAGGGTACACTGAAGCTTTCTTT	CSAQTGYTEAFF
TRBD1	.	TRBV7-8	TRBJ1-3	TGTGCCAGCAGCTCCGGGACAGGTGGAGGAAACACCATATATTTT	CASSSGTGGGNTIYF
.	.	TRBV9	TRBJ2-7	TGTGCCAGCAGCGTGTCACAGGGACCCTACGAGCAGTACTTC	CASSVSQGPYEQYF
.	.	TRBV30	TRBJ2-1	TGTGCCTGGAGCCTAAAGTACAATGAGCAGTTCTTC	CAWSLKYNEQFF
.	.	TRBV30	TRBJ2-2	TGTGCCCACGGACAGTTCAACACCGGGGAGCTGTTTTTT	CAHGQFNTGELFF
.	.	TRBV29-1	TRBJ2-6	TGCAGCGTTGTTTCTGGGGCCAACGTCCTGACTTTC	CSVVSGANVLTF
.	.	TRBV5-6	TRBJ2-7	TGTGCCAGCAACCCCGGAGGAGGGGGTTACGAGCAGTACTTC	CASNPGGGGYEQYF
.	.	TRBV4-1	TRBJ2-7	TGCGCCAGCAGCCAAGATCCTCCAGGTTCAAGCTCCTACGAGCAGTACTTC	CASSQDPPGSSSYEQYF
.	few	TRBV11-2	TRBJ2-1	TGTGCCAGCAGCTTGGGTCTAGCCGAGGGAGTTGGTGAGCAGTTCTTC	CASSLGLAEGVGEQFF
.	few	TRBV9	TRBJ1-1	TGTGCCAGCAGCGTAGCTTACACGGCTGAAGCTTTCTTT	CASSVAYTAEAFF